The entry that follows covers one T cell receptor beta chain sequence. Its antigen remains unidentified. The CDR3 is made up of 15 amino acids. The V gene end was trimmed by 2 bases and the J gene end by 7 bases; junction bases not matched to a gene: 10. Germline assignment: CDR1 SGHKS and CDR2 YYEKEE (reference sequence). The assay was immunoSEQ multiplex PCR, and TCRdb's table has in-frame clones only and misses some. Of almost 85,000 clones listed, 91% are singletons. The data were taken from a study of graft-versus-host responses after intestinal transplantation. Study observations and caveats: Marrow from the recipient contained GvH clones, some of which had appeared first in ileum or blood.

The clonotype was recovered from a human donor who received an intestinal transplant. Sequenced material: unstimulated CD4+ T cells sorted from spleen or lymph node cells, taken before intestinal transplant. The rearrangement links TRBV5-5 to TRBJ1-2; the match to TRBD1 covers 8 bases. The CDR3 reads CASSFSLTGVGGYTF. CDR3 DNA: TGTGCCAGCAGCTTTTCCCTGACAGGGGTAGGTGGCTACACCTTC.